This T cell receptor (beta chain) is from a study of blood T cell repertoires in COVID-19. Turning to the study itself: From the United States, Italy and Spain came samples of acute and convalescent COVID-19. PBMCs, B-cell-depleted T cells, or T cells provided the cDNA or gDNA that made up the material.

Per the original methods: Reference gene primer amplification gave nucleated cell count estimates. The protocol was immunoSEQ multiplex PCR, while the TCRdb copy is restricted to in-frame clones and leaves out a portion. Clonal size and the V and J genes are those of that table, whereas D and trimming came from the DNA. Counted here are fewer than 40,000 clones, over 75% occurring once; the ten biggest clones make up roughly 35%. Germline CDR1 and CDR2: SEHNR and FQNEAQ (reference sequence). Trimming took 4 bases from V and 3 from J, leaving 12 bases between them. This CDR3 has 15 residues. This chain connects TRBV7-9 to TRBJ1-4, with D maybe TRBD1 (6 bases). Source material: peripheral blood. This sequence originates from a man aged 80 or over with active or convalescent COVID-19. CDR3 sequence: CASSSPGDPNEKLFF. The CDR3 nucleotides are TGTGCCAGCAGCTCACCAGGGGATCCTAATGAAAAACTGTTTTTT.